The TCR beta chain described here comes from a study of shared clonotypes between healthy human individuals. Germline lookup yields CDR1 SEHNR and CDR2 FQNEAQ (reference sequence). CDR3 length equals 11 residues. V was trimmed by 2 bases and J by 5 bases, leaving 4 bases between them. Notes on this clone: Its cognate antigen is unknown.

Healthy HIV-negative adults with no recent acute infections or vaccinations were recruited as donors. Clones were read by immunoSEQ multiplex PCR, and TCRdb kept only the in-frame ones, dropping some. The table has about 2 million clones, approximately 95% seen once. Study-wide results and caveats: As a rule, naive subsets had a larger estimated richness than memory subsets. Genetic and exposure-history diversity was limited by the small donor number. Sharing of clonotypes among donors was expected to vary with sequencing depth.

The material sequenced was naive CD4+ T cells sorted from blood. This sample's subset: CD45RA+ positively selected. This sequence joins TRBV7-9 and TRBJ2-7, with D unclear. The clonotype was recovered from a man aged 18 to 30 in good health. The CDR3 nucleotides read TGTGCCAGCAGCTTAATCAACGAGCAGTACTTC. Protein: CASSLINEQYF.